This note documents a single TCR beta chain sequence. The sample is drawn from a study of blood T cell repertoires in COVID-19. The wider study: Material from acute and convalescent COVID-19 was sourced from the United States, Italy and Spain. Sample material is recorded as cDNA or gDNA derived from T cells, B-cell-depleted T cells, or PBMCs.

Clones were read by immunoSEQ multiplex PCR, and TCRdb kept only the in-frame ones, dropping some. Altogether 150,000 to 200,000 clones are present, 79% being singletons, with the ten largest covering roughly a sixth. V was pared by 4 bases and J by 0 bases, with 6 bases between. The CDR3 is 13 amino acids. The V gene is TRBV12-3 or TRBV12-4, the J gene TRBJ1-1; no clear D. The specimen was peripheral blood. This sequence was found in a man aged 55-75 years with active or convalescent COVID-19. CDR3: CASSWTMNTEAFF. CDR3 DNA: TGTGCCAGCAGTTGGACTATGAACACTGAAGCTTTCTTT.